A selection of T cell receptor beta chains follows, all from one sample in a study of blood T cell repertoires in COVID-19. Method: immunoSEQ multiplex PCR; TCRdb's copy keeps in-frame clones and lacks some. The sample consists of roughly 120,000 clones, about nine tenths of them appearing once. Source material: peripheral blood. Receptors were obtained from a man in his 70s who had recovered from COVID-19. Each CDR3 is given without its conserved first and last residue. The order of the fields is D gene, V gene, CDR3 protein. D genes are given only for firm matches.

D: NA; V: TRBV6-5; CDR3: ASSADTYTDTQY
D: NA; V: TRBV7-2; CDR3: ASRTQQGEGTDTQY
D: TRBD1; V: TRBV30; CDR3: AWSPPPGGASYEQY
D: NA; V: TRBV5-4; CDR3: ASSAVREGGTEAF
D: NA; V: TRBV11-3; CDR3: ASSLRTDYEQY
D: TRBD2; V: TRBV6-2/TRBV6-3; CDR3: ASSYELAGGAYEQY
D: NA; V: TRBV6-5; CDR3: ASRSELQGYGYT
D: NA; V: TRBV9; CDR3: ASSPPQSVEAF
D: TRBD2; V: TRBV29-1; CDR3: SVVRDYSYEQY
D: NA; V: TRBV5-8; CDR3: ASSLVVQQVTEAF
D: TRBD2; V: TRBV5-1; CDR3: ASSTGLAGVADTQY
D: NA; V: TRBV7-9; CDR3: ASSPREGFYEQY
D: NA; V: TRBV6-5; CDR3: ASHRVNGNTIY
D: TRBD1; V: TRBV13; CDR3: ASRDRGIT
D: TRBD1; V: TRBV5-4; CDR3: ASSRQGDTEAF
D: NA; V: TRBV27; CDR3: ASSANSAGELF
D: NA; V: TRBV2; CDR3: ASRPRRDGDEQF
D: NA; V: TRBV5-1; CDR3: ASSLAGGGEKLF
D: TRBD2; V: TRBV6-5; CDR3: ASTPAGADTQY
D: NA; V: TRBV6-2/TRBV6-3; CDR3: ASSPGEWYTQY
D: TRBD1; V: TRBV6-2/TRBV6-3; CDR3: ASSYVFGTGKYEQY
D: NA; V: TRBV27; CDR3: ASSLKGRGPKNIQY
D: NA; V: TRBV28; CDR3: ASSLWGTGTRSSYEQY
D: NA; V: TRBV4-3; CDR3: ASSQEDYGTQY
D: NA; V: TRBV5-6; CDR3: ASTLGRGGGNTIY
D: NA; V: TRBV4-3; CDR3: ASSQDLPAGEKLF
D: TRBD1; V: TRBV9; CDR3: ASSVGSYTPGQGYYGYT
D: NA; V: TRBV19; CDR3: ASSPSLLSNYGYT
D: TRBD2; V: TRBV6-2/TRBV6-3; CDR3: ASSLLAGGIQETQY